These T cell receptor beta chains were read from a single sample in a study of blood T cell repertoires in COVID-19. Here immunoSEQ multiplex PCR was the method, and the copy in TCRdb shows in-frame clones only, minus some. The sample shows about 15,000 clones, roughly 73% of them seen only once. Sequenced input: peripheral blood. Receptors originate from a boy younger than 10 with active or convalescent COVID-19. Both conserved end residues are trimmed from each CDR3. The size field is filled for only some rows; it gives once, few, many or a size class.

>TRBJ2-1|TRBV6-2/TRBV6-3|-
ASSTQRGANEQF
>TRBJ2-7|TRBV6-2/TRBV6-3|-
ASSYNTGTYEQY
>TRBJ1-2|TRBV28|-
ASSLQGHYGYT
>TRBJ1-1|TRBV4-1|-
ASSQLQGGTEAF
>TRBJ1-1|TRBV7-9|-
ASSSTQGRITEAF
>TRBJ2-7|TRBV5-4|-
ASSSGQGPYEQY
>TRBJ1-2|TRBV30|-
AWRVMGQPNYGYT
>TRBJ2-2|TRBV5-1|-
ASSLALGTGELF
>TRBJ2-7|TRBV27|once
ASSPTGYYEQY
>TRBJ2-1|TRBV27|-
ASTDPSGADNEQF
>TRBJ2-2|TRBV5-1|medium-sized
ASSLVRGTGELF